One and the same sample provided the 9 T cell receptor beta chains below, sequenced in a study of blood T cell repertoires in COVID-19. Only in-frame clones appear in the TCRdb table, and some are missing; sequencing was by immunoSEQ multiplex PCR. The table records roughly 70,000 clones, roughly 80% of them present only once. Sequenced material: peripheral blood. The receptors originated from a woman older than 75 with active or convalescent COVID-19.

The V gene is TRBV9, the J gene TRBJ2-3; 11 positions match TRBD2. The J segment lost 4 bases and the V segment lost 2 bases, leaving 9 bases of the junction unmatched. The CDR3 runs 17 residues. Per the germline V gene, CDR1 is SGDLS and CDR2 is YYNGEE. The DNA of the CDR3 is TGTGCCAGCAGCGTTGGGGGGCTAGCGGGAGGAGCAGATACGCAGTATTTT. Translating it yields CASSVGGLAGGADTQYF.

V usage is TRBV6-5 and J usage is TRBJ2-7; 12 bases line up with TRBD2. V trimming: 0 bases; J trimming: 3 bases; junction bases outside the gene matches: 3. This CDR3 is 16 amino acids long. Germline CDR1 reads MNHEY; CDR2 reads SVGAGI. The CDR3, as DNA: TGTGCCAGCAGTTACTCGACTAGCGGGAGACTCTACGAGCAGTACTTC. This sequence encodes CASSYSTSGRLYEQYF.

The chain employs TRBV7-9 and TRBJ1-4, with D unclear. The CDR3 has 14 residues. V lost 7 bases, J lost 7 bases, and 16 bases lay in between. The germline CDR1 and CDR2 sequences are SEHNR and FQNEAQ (reference sequence). In DNA, the CDR3 is TGTGCCAGCATTCTGGCCGGGGAAACTGAAAAACTGTTTTTT. Amino acid sequence: CASILAGETEKLFF.

This chain uses TRBV25-1 with TRBJ1-5, with 10 bases matching TRBD1. This CDR3 comprises 14 residues. The V and J ends lost 4 bases and 6 bases, in that order; junction bases with no gene match: 3. Germline CDR1 is MGHDK and CDR2 is SYGVNS. The CDR3 spells CASSGGTGVQPQHF. The CDR3 DNA is TGTGCCAGCAGTGGAGGGACAGGGGTTCAGCCCCAGCATTTT. The full variable domain, with the rest looked up from reference TRBV25-1 and TRBJ1-5, is EADIYQTPRYLVIGTGKKITLECSQTMGHDKMYWYQQDPGMELHLIHYSYGVNSTEKGDLSSESTVSRIRTEHFPLTLESARPSHTSQYLCASSGGTGVQPQHFGDGTRLSIL.

The chain couples TRBV2 to TRBJ2-7, with D maybe TRBD1 (6 bases). The CDR3 is 14 residues long. Trimming cost V 4 bases and J 0 bases, with 10 bases left between them. The germline CDR1 and CDR2 sequences are SNHLY and FYNNEI. Here the CDR3 DNA reads TGTGCCAGCAGTGCACAGGGACCCTCCTACGAGCAGTACTTC. It codes for CASSAQGPSYEQYF.

This chain links TRBV4-3 with TRBJ1-2; 9 nucleotides align to TRBD1. V lost 2 bases and J lost 2; bases outside the gene matches: 6. The V gene's germline CDR1 is LGHNA and CDR2 YSLEER. The CDR3 has 16 amino acids. Here the CDR3 DNA reads TGCGCCAGCAGCCAAAAAAGACAGGGGGGGAACTATGGCTACACCTTC. It encodes CASSQKRQGGNYGYTF.

The genes are TRBV28 and TRBJ2-7, with 12 bases lining up with TRBD2. The CDR3 has 14 residues. The germline CDR1 and CDR2 sequences are MDHEN and SYDVKM. Trimming cost V 4 bases and J 7 bases; bases outside gene matches: 5. The CDR3 sequence is CASSSRTSGTEQYF. The CDR3 region has the DNA TGTGCCAGCAGTTCCCGGACTAGCGGGACAGAGCAGTACTTC.

V usage is TRBV30 and J usage is TRBJ1-1; 7 bases agree with TRBD1. Per germline, CDR1 GTSNPN and CDR2 SVGIG (reference sequence). The CDR3 sequence is 14 residues long. Losses at the gene ends were 5 bases for V and 1 base for J; bases not matched to a gene: 7. CDR3 protein: CAWRRQGPNTEAFF. CDR3 nucleotides: TGTGCCTGGCGACGACAGGGTCCGAACACTGAAGCTTTCTTT.

The V and J genes are TRBV11-1 and TRBJ1-2; D is undetermined. Trimming took off 5 bases at V and 10 bases at J, with 17 bases between the two ends. This CDR3 has 13 amino acids. Looked up from germline, CDR1 is SGHAT and CDR2 is FQDESV (reference sequence). CDR3 nucleotide sequence: TGTGCCAGCAGCAACCGGGAAGCCGCAGTCTACACCTTC. As protein: CASSNREAAVYTF. Looking up the rest from reference TRBV11-1 and TRBJ1-2 gives the full variable domain: EAEVAQSPRYKITEKSQAVAFWCDPISGHATLYWYRQILGQGPELLVQFQDESVVDDSQLPKDRFSAERLKGVDSTLKIQPAELGDSAMYLCASSNREAAVYTFGSGTRLTVV.